This T cell receptor (beta chain) was documented in a study of T cell responses to AZD1222 COVID-19 vaccine. Findings of the study overall: Repertoire collection took place solely once the T cell response had peaked.

As regards this clone: No antigen is known for it.

CDR1 is SGHAT and CDR2 is FQNNGV in the germline V gene. This CDR3 comprises 14 residues. V lost 5 bases to trimming and J lost 4 bases, with 11 bases between them. Only in-frame clones appear in the TCRdb table, and some are missing; sequencing was by immunoSEQ multiplex PCR. Of 130,000 to 150,000 clones in the sample, around 90% were seen once. The chain joins TRBV11-2 to TRBJ1-4, with no clear D. The sequence was collected from an adult in good health. Source: peripheral blood, taken on day 0 of AZD1222 vaccination. The CDR3 spells CASSPGWGNEKLFF. CDR3 coding DNA: TGTGCCAGCAGCCCCGGGTGGGGTAATGAAAAACTGTTTTTT.